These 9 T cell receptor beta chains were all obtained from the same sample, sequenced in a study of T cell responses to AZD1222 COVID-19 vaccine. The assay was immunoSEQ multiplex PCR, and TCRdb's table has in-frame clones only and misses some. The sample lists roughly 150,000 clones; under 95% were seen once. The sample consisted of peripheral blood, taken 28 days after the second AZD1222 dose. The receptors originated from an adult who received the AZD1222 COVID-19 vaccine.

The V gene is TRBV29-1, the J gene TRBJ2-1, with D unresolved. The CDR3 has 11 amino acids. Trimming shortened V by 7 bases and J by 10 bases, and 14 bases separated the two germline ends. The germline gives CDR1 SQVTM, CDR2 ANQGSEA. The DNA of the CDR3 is TGCAGCGCTCACTTCCTCCGGGAGCAGTTCTTC. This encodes CSAHFLREQFF.

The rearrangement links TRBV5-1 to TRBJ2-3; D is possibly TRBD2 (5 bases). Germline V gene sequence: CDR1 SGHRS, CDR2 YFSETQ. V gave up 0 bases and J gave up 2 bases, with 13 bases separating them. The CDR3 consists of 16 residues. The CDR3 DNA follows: TGCGCCAGCAGCTTGGGAGCGGACGAAGTCACAGATACGCAGTATTTT. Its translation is CASSLGADEVTDTQYF.

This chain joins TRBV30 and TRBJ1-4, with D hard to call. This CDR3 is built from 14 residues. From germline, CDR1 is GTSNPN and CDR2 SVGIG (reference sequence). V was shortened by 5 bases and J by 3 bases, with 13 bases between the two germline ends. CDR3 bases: TGTGCCTGGGCGAACGGGTTGCCTAATGAAAAACTGTTTTTT. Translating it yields CAWANGLPNEKLFF.

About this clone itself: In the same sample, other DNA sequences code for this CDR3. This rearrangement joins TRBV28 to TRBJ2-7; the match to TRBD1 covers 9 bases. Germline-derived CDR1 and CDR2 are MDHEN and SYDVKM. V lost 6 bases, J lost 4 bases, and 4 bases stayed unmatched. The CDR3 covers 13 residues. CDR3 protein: CASSSGQGYEQYF. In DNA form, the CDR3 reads TGTGCCAGCAGCTCCGGACAGGGGTACGAGCAGTACTTC.

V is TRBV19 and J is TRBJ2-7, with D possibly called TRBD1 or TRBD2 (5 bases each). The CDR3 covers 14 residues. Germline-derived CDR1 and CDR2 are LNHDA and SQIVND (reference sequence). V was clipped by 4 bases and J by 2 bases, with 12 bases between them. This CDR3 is CASSRDLVAYEQYF. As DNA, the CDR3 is TGTGCCAGTAGTAGGGACCTCGTAGCCTACGAGCAGTACTTC.

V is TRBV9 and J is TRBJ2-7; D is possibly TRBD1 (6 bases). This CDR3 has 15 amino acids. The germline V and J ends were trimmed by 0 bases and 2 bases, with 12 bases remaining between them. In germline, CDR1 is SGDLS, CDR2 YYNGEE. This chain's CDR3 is CASSVGGQGTYEQYF. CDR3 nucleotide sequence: TGTGCCAGCAGCGTAGGGGGGCAGGGAACCTACGAGCAGTACTTC.

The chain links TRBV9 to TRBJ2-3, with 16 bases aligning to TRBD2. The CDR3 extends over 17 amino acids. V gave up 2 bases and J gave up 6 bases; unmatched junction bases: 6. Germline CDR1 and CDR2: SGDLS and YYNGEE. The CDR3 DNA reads TGTGCCAGCAGCGTGGGACTAGCGGGAGGGCCGAGGGATACGCAGTATTTT. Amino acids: CASSVGLAGGPRDTQYF.

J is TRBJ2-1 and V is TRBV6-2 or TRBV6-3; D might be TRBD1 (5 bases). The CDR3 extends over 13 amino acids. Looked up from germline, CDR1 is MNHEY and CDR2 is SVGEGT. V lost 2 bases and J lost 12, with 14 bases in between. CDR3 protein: CASSYGAGLGQFF. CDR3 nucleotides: TGTGCCAGCAGTTACGGGGCAGGGTTGGGGCAGTTCTTC.

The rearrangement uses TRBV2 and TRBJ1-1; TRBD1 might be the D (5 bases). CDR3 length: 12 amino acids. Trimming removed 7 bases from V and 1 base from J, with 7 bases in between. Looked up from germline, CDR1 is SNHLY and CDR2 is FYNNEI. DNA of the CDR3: TGTGCCAGCAACGGGGGGAACACTGAAGCTTTCTTT. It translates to CASNGGNTEAFF.